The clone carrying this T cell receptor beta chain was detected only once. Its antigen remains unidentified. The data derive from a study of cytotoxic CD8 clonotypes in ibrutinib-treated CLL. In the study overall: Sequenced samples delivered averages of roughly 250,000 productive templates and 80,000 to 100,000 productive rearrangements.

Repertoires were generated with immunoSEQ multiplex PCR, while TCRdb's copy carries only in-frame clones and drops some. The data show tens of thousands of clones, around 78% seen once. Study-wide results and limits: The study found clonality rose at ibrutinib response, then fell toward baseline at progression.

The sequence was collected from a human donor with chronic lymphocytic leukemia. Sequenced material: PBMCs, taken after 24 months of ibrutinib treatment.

The CDR3 protein is CASSLRGAEAFF. The CDR3 DNA is TGTGCCAGCAGCCTTCGAGGCGCTGAAGCTTTCTTT. This chain uses TRBV7-2 with TRBJ1-1, with D hard to call. CDR1 and CDR2 from the germline V gene are SGHTA and FQGNSA. V dropped 5 bases and J dropped 6 bases, with 10 bases sitting between them. The CDR3 has 12 amino acids. The whole variable domain, filled in from reference TRBV7-2 and TRBJ1-1, reads GAGVSQSPSNKVTEKGKDVELRCDPISGHTALYWYRQSLGQGLEFLIYFQGNSAPDKSGLPSDRFSAERTGGSVSTLTIQRTQQEDSAVYLCASSLRGAEAFFGQGTRLTVV.